These 24 T cell receptor beta chains were all obtained from the same sample, sequenced in a study of regulatory dendritic cells for organ transplantation. Using immunoSEQ multiplex PCR, the repertoire was profiled, and TCRdb retains in-frame clones only, with some absent. Of about 12,000 clones listed, approximately 56% are singletons. Allogeneic regulatory or mature dendritic cells were co-cultured for approximately 5 days with CFSE-labeled sorted T cells at 1:10. These TCRs are of unknown antigen specificity. The sequenced sample was naive CD8+ T cells from blood cultured with dendritic cells. The subset here: CD45RA+ naive T cells. These receptors all stem from a human donor in good health.

On this clone itself: At one end the junction does not follow the germline gene, possibly because of a read error. The J gene is TRBJ2-2, the V gene TRBV9; D remains ambiguous. The CDR3 totals 13 residues. Germline CDR1 SGDLS, CDR2 YYNGEE. The CDR3 region has the DNA TGTGCCAGCAACGTAACCGGGACCGGGGAGCTGTTTTTT. This codes for CASNVTGTGELFF. The full variable domain, with the rest looked up from reference TRBV9 and TRBJ2-2, is DSGVTQTPKHLITATGQRVTLRCSPRSGDLSVYWYQQSLDQGLQFLIQYYNGEERAKGNILERFSAQQFPDLHSELNLSSLELGDSALYFCASNVTGTGELFFGEGSRLTVL.

V is TRBV6-6 and J is TRBJ2-1; 10 nucleotides match TRBD2. The CDR3 runs 15 residues. Germline CDR1 is MNHNY and CDR2 is SVGAGI (reference sequence). J lost 5 bases, V lost 2 bases, and 3 bases had no gene match. CDR3 sequence (DNA): TGTGCCAGCAGTTACGCACTAGCGGGGCACAATGAGCAGTTCTTC. Translated: CASSYALAGHNEQFF.

Turning to this clone: At one end the junction does not follow the germline gene, possibly because of a read error. The chain links TRBV5-5 to TRBJ2-7; TRBD2 might be the D (5 bases). The CDR3 has 14 amino acids. Germline V lookup: CDR1 SGHKS, CDR2 YYEKEE (reference sequence). CDR3 nucleotide sequence: TGCGCCAGCAGCCCCGGACTTGCCTTCGGAGAGCAGTACTTC. Its protein is CASSPGLAFGEQYF.

By its share, this clone is medium-sized. The chain is built from TRBV7-9 and TRBJ2-2; 10 nucleotides agree with TRBD1. CDR1 and CDR2 (germline): SEHNR, FQNEAQ (reference sequence). Trimming at V came to 0 bases and at J to 3 bases, leaving 1 base not matched to a gene. This CDR3 spans 16 amino acids. The CDR3, as DNA: TGTGCCAGCAGCTTAGCCGGGACAGGGGACACCGGGGAGCTGTTTTTT. Translated: CASSLAGTGDTGELFF.

J is TRBJ2-1 and V is TRBV7-9; 11 nucleotides line up with TRBD2. V gave up 5 bases and J gave up 3 bases; unmatched junction bases: 6. CDR1 is SEHNR, CDR2 FQNEAQ, per germline (reference sequence). This CDR3 is 16 amino acids long. The chain's CDR3 is CASSVTSGGRYNEQFF. In DNA, the CDR3 is TGTGCCAGCAGCGTCACTAGCGGGGGACGCTACAATGAGCAGTTCTTC.

This rearrangement joins TRBV6-5 to TRBJ1-2; 7 bases line up with TRBD1. The trim removed 0 bases at V and 3 bases at J, leaving 4 bases unmatched. This CDR3 is built from 15 residues. Per germline, CDR1 MNHEY and CDR2 SVGAGI. CDR3: CASSYSQGWDYGYTF. CDR3 in DNA: TGTGCCAGCAGTTACTCACAGGGGTGGGACTATGGCTACACCTTC.

The chain is built from TRBV2 and TRBJ2-7, with a weak D call TRBD2 (6 bases). Deletions cut 2 bases from V and 6 bases from J, with 17 bases between. The CDR3 runs to 15 residues. Germline V gives CDR1 SNHLY, CDR2 FYNNEI. The CDR3 nucleotides are TGTGCCAGCAGTGAATCGTCTAGCGCCGCCCGCGAGCAGTACTTC. This codes for CASSESSSAAREQYF.

This chain joins TRBV7-8 and TRBJ2-7, with D perhaps TRBD1 (6 bases). In germline, CDR1 is SGHVS, CDR2 FQNEAQ. The length of the CDR3 is 13 residues. Trimming shortened V by 1 base and J by 6 bases, and 10 bases separated the two germline ends. The CDR3 DNA follows: TGTGCCAGCAGCTTAGAGATCAGGGGCGAGCAGTACTTC. Translated, it gives CASSLEIRGEQYF.

V usage is TRBV4-1 and J usage is TRBJ2-5; 7 bases map to TRBD1. Trimming removed 1 base from V and 2 bases from J; junction bases left unmatched: 7. CDR3 size: 16 residues. Per germline, CDR1 MGHRA and CDR2 YSYEKL. CDR3 loop: CASSQVWTGDQETQYF. CDR3 nucleotide sequence: TGCGCCAGCAGCCAAGTGTGGACAGGTGATCAAGAGACCCAGTACTTC.

The chain carries TRBV29-1 and TRBJ1-2, with D perhaps matching TRBD1 (6 bases). This CDR3 comprises 13 residues. Per the germline V gene, CDR1 is SQVTM and CDR2 is ANQGSEA. V was cut by 0 bases and J by 6 bases, with 11 bases left in between. The CDR3 nucleotides read TGCAGCGTTGAAGAACAGGGCCTCGATGGCTACACCTTC. Translation: CSVEEQGLDGYTF.

The rearrangement joins TRBV11-2 to TRBJ2-7; 8 nucleotides line up with TRBD2. Germline trimming cut 1 base from V and 4 bases from J; bases unmatched to any gene: 6. The CDR3 covers 15 residues. CDR1 is SGHAT and CDR2 is FQNNGV in the germline V gene. The CDR3 protein is CASSLAAAGEYEQYF. As DNA, the CDR3 is TGTGCCAGCAGCTTAGCGGCAGCGGGGGAATACGAGCAGTACTTC.

V gene TRBV4-1 combines with J gene TRBJ2-4, with D perhaps matching TRBD2 (5 bases). The germline V and J ends were trimmed by 0 bases and 0 bases, with 12 bases remaining between them. Germline CDR1 is MGHRA and CDR2 is YSYEKL. The CDR3 length is 17 residues. The CDR3 loop is CASSQDLGGLAKNIQYF. CDR3 DNA sequence: TGCGCCAGCAGCCAAGATTTGGGCGGGCTAGCCAAAAACATTCAGTACTTC.

The J gene is TRBJ1-1, the V gene TRBV9, with D unresolved. With 2 bases removed from V and 0 bases from J, the gap between germline ends came to 8 bases. Germline V gene data show CDR1 as SGDLS and CDR2 as YYNGEE. The CDR3 sequence is 14 residues long. As DNA, the CDR3 is TGTGCCAGCAGCGTTAAATCAGTGAACACTGAAGCTTTCTTT. Its translation is CASSVKSVNTEAFF.

V and J are TRBV7-9 and TRBJ1-2; D might be TRBD1 (5 bases). V lost 5 bases, J lost 4 bases, and 17 bases lay in between. Germline V lookup: CDR1 SEHNR, CDR2 FQNEAQ (reference sequence). The length of the CDR3 is 15 residues. The CDR3 DNA follows: TGTGCCAGCAGCCCCACGGCGGGGGTATCCTATGGCTACACCTTC. Residues: CASSPTAGVSYGYTF.

This clone is classed as medium-sized. V and J are TRBV2 and TRBJ1-2; possible D gene TRBD1, 6 bases. Germline loops: CDR1 SNHLY, CDR2 FYNNEI. The CDR3 consists of 16 residues. V lost 7 bases to trimming and J lost 1 base, with 19 bases between them. This chain's CDR3 is CASKRETGRDNYGYTF. The CDR3 DNA is TGTGCCAGCAAAAGAGAAACAGGGAGGGATAACTATGGCTACACCTTC. Variable domain in full (rest from reference TRBV2 and TRBJ1-2): EPEVTQTPSHQVTQMGQEVILRCVPISNHLYFYWYRQILGQKVEFLVSFYNNEISEKSEIFDDQFSVERPDGSNFTLKIRSTKLEDSAMYFCASKRETGRDNYGYTFGSGTRLTVV.

This sequence joins TRBV5-6 and TRBJ2-2; no clear D. V was pared by 0 bases and J by 0 bases, with 3 bases between. The CDR3 is made up of 14 amino acids. Germline CDR1 reads SGHDT; CDR2 reads YYEEEE. In DNA, the CDR3 is TGTGCCAGCAGCTTGGGGCCGAACACCGGGGAGCTGTTTTTT. This translates into CASSLGPNTGELFF.

V gene TRBV29-1 combines with J gene TRBJ1-2; 7 bases are shared with TRBD1. CDR3 length: 14 amino acids. Germline trimming cut 3 bases from V and 6 bases from J; bases unmatched to any gene: 10. Germline assignment: CDR1 SQVTM and CDR2 ANQGSEA. In DNA, the CDR3 is TGCAGCGTTGACGCAGGGGGATGGGGTGATGGCTACACCTTC. As protein: CSVDAGGWGDGYTF. The whole variable domain, remainder taken from reference TRBV29-1 and TRBJ1-2, is SAVISQKPSRDICQRGTSLTIQCQVDSQVTMMFWYRQQPGQSLTLIATANQGSEATYESGFVIDKFPISRPNLTFSTLTVSNMSPEDSSIYLCSVDAGGWGDGYTFGSGTRLTVV.

In this sample, this clone turned up a few times. The genes are TRBV9 and TRBJ2-2; D is possibly TRBD1 (6 bases). In germline, CDR1 is SGDLS, CDR2 YYNGEE. Trimming shortened V by 1 base and J by 0 bases, and 13 bases separated the two germline ends. The CDR3 consists of 17 residues. The CDR3 nucleotides read TGTGCCAGCAGCGTAAACAGGGATGCCCCGAACACCGGGGAGCTGTTTTTT. Protein product: CASSVNRDAPNTGELFF.

The chain joins TRBV6-1 to TRBJ1-3; D may be TRBD1 (6 bases). This CDR3 region has 14 residues. V lost 5 bases and J lost 4, with 12 bases in between. Germline CDR1 is MNHNS and CDR2 is SASEGT. In DNA form, the CDR3 reads TGTGCCAGCAGTCCACGGGGGGCCGGAAACACCATATATTTT. The encoded protein is CASSPRGAGNTIYF.

The chain uses TRBV7-9 and TRBJ2-5; tentatively, D is TRBD2 (6 bases). CDR3 length equals 14 residues. V lost 1 base to trimming and J lost 1 base, with 7 bases between them. CDR1 SEHNR and CDR2 FQNEAQ come from the germline V gene (reference sequence). Written as DNA, the CDR3 is TGTGCCAGCAGCTTAGGGGGACTCCAAGAGACCCAGTACTTC. This gives the protein CASSLGGLQETQYF. Full variable domain (remainder filled in from reference TRBV7-9 and TRBJ2-5): DTGVSQNPRHKITKRGQNVTFRCDPISEHNRLYWYRQTLGQGPEFLTYFQNEAQLEKSRLLSDRFSAERPKGSFSTLEIQRTEQGDSAMYLCASSLGGLQETQYFGPGTRLLVL.

This clone is medium-sized in the sample. The chain uses TRBV4-1 and TRBJ1-1, with 7 bases matching TRBD1. This CDR3 comprises 14 residues. The germline V gene encodes CDR1 MGHRA and CDR2 YSYEKL. Germline trimming cut 2 bases from V and 1 base from J; bases unmatched to any gene: 1. For the CDR3, the DNA is TGCGCCAGCAGCCAAAGGACAGGGAACACTGAAGCTTTCTTT. The encoded protein is CASSQRTGNTEAFF.

V usage is TRBV19 and J usage is TRBJ2-1; TRBD1 is a possible D gene (6 bases). The CDR3 loop spans 16 amino acids. V was clipped by 2 bases and J by 4 bases, with 15 bases between them. CDR1 and CDR2 (germline): LNHDA, SQIVND (reference sequence). CDR3 protein: CASSISGVGVYNEQFF. CDR3 sequence (DNA): TGTGCCAGTAGTATATCAGGGGTGGGCGTATACAATGAGCAGTTCTTC.

This chain connects TRBV6-5 to TRBJ1-2; D unresolved. The CDR3 has 11 amino acids. Germline V gene lookup returns CDR1 MNHEY and CDR2 SVGAGI. V lost 10 bases and J lost 6, with 12 bases in between. The CDR3 spells CATLHADGYTF. CDR3 nucleotides: TGTGCCACTCTGCACGCGGATGGCTACACCTTC.

This rearrangement joins TRBV15 to TRBJ1-4, with a possible D match to TRBD1 (5 bases). The CDR3 has 15 residues. The germline V gene encodes CDR1 LNHNV and CDR2 YYDKDF (reference sequence). V dropped 4 bases and J dropped 5 bases, with 14 bases sitting between them. The CDR3 spells CATSILDSSNEKLFF. In DNA form, the CDR3 reads TGTGCCACCAGCATCCTAGACAGTTCGAATGAAAAACTGTTTTTT. Full variable domain (outside the CDR3, taken from reference TRBV15 and TRBJ1-4): DAMVIQNPRYQVTQFGKPVTLSCSQTLNHNVMYWYQQKSSQAPKLLFHYYDKDFNNEADTPDNFQSRRPNTSFCFLDIRSPGLGDTAMYLCATSILDSSNEKLFFGSGTQLSVL.